These 26 T cell receptor beta chains were sequenced from one sample in a study of blood T cell repertoires in COVID-19. This table comes from immunoSEQ multiplex PCR, and its TCRdb copy is limited to in-frame clones, with some not included. Of about 48,000 clones listed, 85% to 90% are singletons. The sample comprised peripheral blood. All receptors derive from a woman aged 55 to 70 with acute or convalescent COVID-19.

The chain combines TRBV29-1 with TRBJ1-2; TRBD1 might be the D (5 bases). Germline V lookup: CDR1 SQVTM, CDR2 ANQGSEA. V was pared by 7 bases and J by 2 bases, with 8 bases between. The CDR3 totals 11 residues. CDR3 DNA sequence: TGCAGCGCTACAGGAAACTATGGCTACACCTTC. Translated: CSATGNYGYTF.

This chain joins TRBV11-2 and TRBJ2-3, with 11 positions matching TRBD2. Germline CDR1 SGHAT, CDR2 FQNNGV. V dropped 5 bases and J dropped 2; count of bases not matched to a gene: 6. This CDR3 region has 16 residues. The DNA of the CDR3 is TGTGCCAGCAGCCCGGGACTAGCGGTTAACACAGATACGCAGTATTTT. This encodes CASSPGLAVNTDTQYF. Together with reference TRBV11-2 and TRBJ2-3, the CDR3 gives the full variable domain: EAGVAQSPRYKIIEKRQSVAFWCNPISGHATLYWYQQILGQGPKLLIQFQNNGVVDDSQLPKDRFSAERLKGVDSTLKIQPAKLEDSAVYLCASSPGLAVNTDTQYFGPGTRLTVL.

The CDR3, as DNA: TGTGCCAGCTCGCAACAGGGGGCGCATGGCTACACCTTC. Translated: CASSQQGAHGYTF. This rearrangement joins TRBV18 to TRBJ1-2, with 9 bases aligning to TRBD1. V trimming: 6 bases; J trimming: 6 bases; junction bases outside the gene matches: 5. The CDR3 length is 13 residues. Germline V lookup: CDR1 KGHSH, CDR2 LQKENI.

The chain uses TRBV11-2 and TRBJ1-4, with TRBD1 matching 7 bases. The germline CDR1 and CDR2 sequences are SGHAT and FQNNGV. The CDR3 totals 13 residues. The V gene end was trimmed by 10 bases and the J gene end by 3 bases; junction bases not matched to a gene: 5. The CDR3 sequence: CAIAGGPNEKLFF. The DNA for the CDR3 is TGTGCCATAGCAGGGGGACCTAATGAAAAACTGTTTTTT.

The genes are TRBV19 and TRBJ2-3, with 10 bases lining up with TRBD2. CDR3 length: 12 amino acids. CDR1 and CDR2 (germline): LNHDA, SQIVND (reference sequence). V shed 4 bases, J shed 10 bases, and the junction held 2 bases outside the gene matches. CDR3 in DNA: TGTGCCAGTAGTACGGGGACTAGCGCGCAGTATTTT. It translates to CASSTGTSAQYF.

A few counts support this clone. This chain connects TRBV6-5 to TRBJ1-2, with TRBD1 matching 8 bases. Germline lookup yields CDR1 MNHEY and CDR2 SVGAGI. V lost 5 bases and J lost 8; bases outside the gene matches: 7. This CDR3 spans 13 amino acids. The CDR3 sequence is CASSLAGGWGYTF. CDR3 DNA: TGTGCCAGCAGTCTAGCAGGGGGCTGGGGCTACACCTTC.

This clone is a singleton in its sample. The sample has other DNA sequences that encode this CDR3 too. The V gene is TRBV7-3, the J gene TRBJ2-3; 8 nucleotides line up with TRBD2. The CDR3 extends over 15 amino acids. Germline values: CDR1 SGHTA, CDR2 FQGTGA. J gave up 0 bases and V 2 bases, and 1 base lay outside the gene matches. As DNA, the CDR3 is TGTGCCAGCAGCTTAGCGGGGGGTAGCACAGATACGCAGTATTTT. Its translation: CASSLAGGSTDTQYF.

This chain connects TRBV10-3 to TRBJ2-3, with D perhaps TRBD2 (6 bases). CDR1 and CDR2 (germline): ENHRY, SYGVKD. The CDR3 loop spans 16 amino acids. Trimming pared 2 bases from V and 0 bases from J, leaving 12 bases between. CDR3 sequence (DNA): TGTGCCATCAGTGAGGTAGCGGAGAGTAGCACAGATACGCAGTATTTT. Protein: CAISEVAESSTDTQYF.

This clone showed up just once. The chain employs TRBV27 and TRBJ1-2; TRBD1 is a possible D gene (5 bases). The CDR3 totals 12 residues. Germline CDR1 and CDR2: MNHEY and SMNVEV (reference sequence). Trimming left V 5 bases short and J 4 bases short, with 8 bases between. In nucleotides, the CDR3 is TGTGCCAGCAGTCCGCAGGGCTATGGCTACACCTTC. Amino acid sequence: CASSPQGYGYTF.

The chain combines TRBV5-1 with TRBJ2-7; D perhaps matches TRBD2 (5 bases). The germline V and J ends were trimmed by 1 base and 3 bases, with 8 bases remaining between them. Germline V gene sequence: CDR1 SGHRS, CDR2 YFSETQ. The CDR3 sequence is 13 residues long. CDR3: CASSLLADYEQYF. The DNA of the CDR3 is TGCGCCAGCAGCTTGCTAGCAGACTACGAGCAGTACTTC.

The V call is TRBV5-1, the J call TRBJ1-5, with unresolved D. Germline CDR1 is SGHRS and CDR2 is YFSETQ. The germline V and J ends were trimmed by 2 bases and 0 bases, with 6 bases remaining between them. This CDR3 has 14 residues. The CDR3 DNA reads as TGCGCCAGCAGCTTCGGGGATAGCAATCAGCCCCAGCATTTT. Encoded protein: CASSFGDSNQPQHF.

The sample holds one count of this clone. The chain couples TRBV15 to TRBJ1-1; D is uncertain. Germline CDR1 and CDR2: LNHNV and YYDKDF (reference sequence). V lost 6 bases, J lost 0 bases, and 8 bases lay in between. The CDR3 covers 13 residues. The chain's CDR3 is CATRNTLNTEAFF. DNA of the CDR3: TGTGCCACCAGAAATACTCTGAACACTGAAGCTTTCTTT.

This sequence joins TRBV25-1 and TRBJ2-7, with 7 bases that match TRBD1. Germline lookup yields CDR1 MGHDK and CDR2 SYGVNS. The CDR3 has 14 amino acids. V dropped 6 bases and J dropped 5; count of bases not matched to a gene: 10. CDR3 in amino acids: CASSQTGSSNEQYF. The CDR3 nucleotides are TGTGCCAGCAGCCAGACAGGGTCTAGCAACGAGCAGTACTTC.

The chain uses TRBV29-1 and TRBJ1-6; 7 positions match TRBD1. The CDR3 has 13 residues. J was trimmed by 7 bases and V by 5 bases; bases with no gene match: 5. Germline V lookup: CDR1 SQVTM, CDR2 ANQGSEA. The CDR3 DNA reads TGCAGCGTTCAACAGGGGCGAAATTCACCCCTCCACTTT. Translation: CSVQQGRNSPLHF.

This chain uses TRBV4-2 with TRBJ2-1; D possibly corresponds to TRBD2 (7 bases). Germline V CDR1 and CDR2: LGHNA, YNFKEQ. The CDR3 spans 14 residues. Trimming removed 3 bases from V and 7 bases from J, with 13 bases in between. CDR3 nucleotide sequence: TGTGCCAGCAGCCAGGGGGGCGGGAGAAATGAGCAGTTCTTC. It specifies CASSQGGGRNEQFF.

The V call is TRBV20-1, the J call TRBJ1-2; 12 nucleotides match TRBD1. Germline CDR1 reads DFQATT; CDR2 reads SNEGSKA (reference sequence). The CDR3 is 15 amino acids. Trimming removed 3 bases from V and 4 bases from J; junction bases left unmatched: 6. The CDR3 loop reads CSASRGQGAFYGYTF. CDR3 DNA: TGCAGTGCTAGTAGGGGACAGGGGGCCTTCTATGGCTACACCTTC.

V and J are TRBV5-4 and TRBJ2-3, with 7 bases aligning to TRBD1. V was clipped by 2 bases and J by 6 bases; unmatched bases: 3. The CDR3 loop spans 13 amino acids. Germline V gene lookup returns CDR1 SGHNT and CDR2 YYREEE (reference sequence). The CDR3 protein is CASSFIRGDTQYF. The DNA for the CDR3 is TGTGCCAGCAGCTTTATCAGGGGGGATACGCAGTATTTT.

This sequence joins TRBV7-9 and TRBJ2-3; 7 bases align to TRBD2. The germline V gene encodes CDR1 SEHNR and CDR2 FQNEAQ (reference sequence). The CDR3 runs 14 residues. After removal of 2 bases from V and 3 bases from J, the junction contained 2 bases not matched to a gene. The CDR3 sequence is CASSLSSGTDTQYF. The CDR3 DNA is TGTGCCAGCAGCTTATCTAGCGGTACAGATACGCAGTATTTT.

This chain joins TRBV6-2 or TRBV6-3 and TRBJ1-1; D may be TRBD1 (6 bases). Germline CDR1 MNHEY, CDR2 SVGEGT. This CDR3 has 13 amino acids. Deletions cut 4 bases from V and 8 bases from J, with 14 bases between. CDR3 DNA: TGTGCCAGCAGTTTGTCTCCCGGACAGGAAGCTTTCTTT. It is translated as CASSLSPGQEAFF.

The genes are TRBV19 and TRBJ2-2; no reliable D call. The germline V and J ends were trimmed by 6 bases and 6 bases, with 20 bases remaining between them. The germline V gene encodes CDR1 LNHDA and CDR2 SQIVND (reference sequence). The CDR3 loop spans 16 amino acids. The CDR3 DNA is TGTGCCAGTAGCCCACTAAACCCGGCCCTACCCGGGGAGCTGTTTTTT. This sequence encodes CASSPLNPALPGELFF.

V usage is TRBV7-3 and J usage is TRBJ2-1; possible D gene TRBD1, 6 bases. Trimming left V 5 bases short and J 8 bases short, with 16 bases between. This CDR3 comprises 14 residues. CDR1 is SGHTA and CDR2 is FQGTGA in the germline V gene. In nucleotides, the CDR3 is TGTGCCAGCAGCCACCTCGACAGGATGGATGAGCAGTTCTTC. It encodes CASSHLDRMDEQFF.

The table lists this clone with a count of one. The chain joins TRBV18 to TRBJ2-5, with unresolved D. The germline CDR1 and CDR2 sequences are KGHSH and LQKENI. The CDR3 covers 16 residues. V gave up 5 bases and J gave up 2 bases, with 18 bases separating them. The CDR3 loop reads CASSSELATSQETQYF. CDR3 nucleotide sequence: TGTGCCAGCTCATCCGAGTTAGCAACTTCACAAGAGACCCAGTACTTC.

The gene calls are TRBV7-2 and TRBJ2-3, with 9 positions matching TRBD2. The CDR3 is made up of 15 amino acids. The trim removed 1 base at V and 4 bases at J, leaving 3 bases unmatched. The germline V gene encodes CDR1 SGHTA and CDR2 FQGNSA. CDR3: CASSLVPSGADTQYF. The CDR3 coding sequence is TGTGCCAGCAGCTTAGTTCCTAGCGGGGCAGATACGCAGTATTTT. Variable domain in full (rest from reference TRBV7-2 and TRBJ2-3): GAGVSQSPSNKVTEKGKDVELRCDPISGHTALYWYRQSLGQGLEFLIYFQGNSAPDKSGLPSDRFSAERTGGSVSTLTIQRTQQEDSAVYLCASSLVPSGADTQYFGPGTRLTVL.

The chain is built from TRBV5-1 and TRBJ2-5; 9 nucleotides match TRBD2. J was trimmed by 2 bases and V by 0 bases; bases with no gene match: 2. The CDR3 totals 15 residues. Per the germline V gene, CDR1 is SGHRS and CDR2 is YFSETQ. Written as DNA, the CDR3 is TGCGCCAGCAGCTTGGAGGCGGGGGGGCAAGAGACCCAGTACTTC. Protein: CASSLEAGGQETQYF.

This chain links TRBV27 with TRBJ2-1; the D gene is possibly TRBD2 (5 bases). The germline V and J ends were trimmed by 2 bases and 4 bases, with 12 bases remaining between them. CDR3 length equals 15 residues. Looked up from germline, CDR1 is MNHEY and CDR2 is SMNVEV (reference sequence). CDR3 sequence: CASSLVRETYNEQFF. In nucleotides, the CDR3 is TGTGCCAGCAGTTTAGTACGGGAAACATACAATGAGCAGTTCTTC.

The genes are TRBV25-1 and TRBJ2-7; no clear D gene. V gave up 2 bases and J gave up 5 bases, with 4 bases separating them. Germline V gene sequence: CDR1 MGHDK, CDR2 SYGVNS. CDR3 size: 11 residues. CDR3: CASSEIDEQYF. DNA of the CDR3: TGTGCCAGCAGTGAAATCGACGAGCAGTACTTC.